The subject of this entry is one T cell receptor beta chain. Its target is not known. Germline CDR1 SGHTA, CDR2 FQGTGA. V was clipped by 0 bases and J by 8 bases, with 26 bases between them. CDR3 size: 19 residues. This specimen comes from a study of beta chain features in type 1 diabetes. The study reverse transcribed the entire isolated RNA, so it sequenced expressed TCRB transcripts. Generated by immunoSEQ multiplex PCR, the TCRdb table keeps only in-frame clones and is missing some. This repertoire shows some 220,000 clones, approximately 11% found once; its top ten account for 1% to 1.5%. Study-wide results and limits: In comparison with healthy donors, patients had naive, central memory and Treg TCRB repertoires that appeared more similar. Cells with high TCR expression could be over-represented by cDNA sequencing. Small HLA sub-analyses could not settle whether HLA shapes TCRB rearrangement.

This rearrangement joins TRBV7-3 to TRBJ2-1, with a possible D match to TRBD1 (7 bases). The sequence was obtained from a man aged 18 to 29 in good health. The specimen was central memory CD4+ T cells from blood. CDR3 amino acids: CASSLTWRQGGGDSDEQFF. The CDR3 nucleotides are TGTGCCAGCAGCTTAACTTGGCGGCAGGGTGGAGGGGACAGCGATGAGCAGTTCTTC.